A selection of T cell receptor beta chains follows, all from one sample in a study of T cell responses to AZD1222 COVID-19 vaccine. Data came from immunoSEQ multiplex PCR; TCRdb stores just in-frame clones and leaves some out. The sample consists of around 150,000 clones, 80% to 95% of them appearing once. Material: peripheral blood, obtained 28 days after the second AZD1222 dose. Receptors were obtained from an adult who received the AZD1222 COVID-19 vaccine. Both conserved end residues are part of each CDR3. Fields, in order: J gene, V gene, D gene, clone size, CDR3 protein, CDR3 DNA. D genes are given only for firm matches. Rows may omit the clone size; those that give it use once, few, many or a size class.

TRBJ1-1	TRBV27	NA	NA	CASGGFGQNTEAFF	TGTGCCAGCGGGGGATTCGGGCAGAACACTGAAGCTTTCTTT
TRBJ1-2	TRBV9	NA	NA	CASSPRPDTANYGYTF	TGTGCCAGCAGCCCCAGACCCGACACGGCTAACTATGGCTACACCTTC
TRBJ2-7	TRBV4-1	TRBD1	few	CASSHPGQLYEQYF	TGCGCCAGCAGCCACCCGGGACAGCTCTACGAGCAGTACTTC
TRBJ2-1	TRBV6-1	TRBD2	once	CASSEWRGGNEQFF	TGTGCCAGCAGTGAATGGCGGGGGGGCAATGAGCAGTTCTTC
TRBJ1-2	TRBV19	NA	NA	CASSISLNYGYTF	TGTGCCAGTAGTATATCCCTGAACTATGGCTACACCTTC
TRBJ2-7	TRBV30	NA	NA	CAWMSGGGYEQYF	TGTGCCTGGATGTCAGGGGGGGGCTACGAGCAGTACTTC
TRBJ1-3	TRBV28	NA	NA	CASSPGNTIYF	TGTGCCAGCAGCCCTGGAAACACCATATATTTT
TRBJ2-1	TRBV7-6	NA	NA	CASSSATEQFF	TGTGCCAGCAGTTCTGCGACTGAGCAGTTCTTC
TRBJ1-2	TRBV29-1	NA	NA	CSVVESYGYTF	TGCAGCGTTGTTGAAAGCTATGGCTACACCTTC
TRBJ2-5	TRBV5-1	NA	NA	CASSIGWETQYF	TGCGCCAGCAGCATAGGATGGGAGACCCAGTACTTC
TRBJ1-6	TRBV18	TRBD1	NA	CASSPGTVYNSPLHF	TGTGCCAGCTCACCAGGGACAGTTTATAATTCACCCCTCCACTTT
TRBJ2-7	TRBV14	NA	NA	CASSGTGHSYEQYF	TGTGCCAGCAGCGGTACAGGGCATTCTTACGAGCAGTACTTC
TRBJ1-2	TRBV15	NA	NA	CATSRDLGAQTYGYTF	TGTGCCACCAGCAGAGATCTCGGGGCACAAACCTATGGCTACACCTTC
TRBJ1-3	TRBV19	NA	NA	CASSIVGQGIYSGNTIYF	TGTGCCAGTAGTATAGTAGGCCAGGGGATTTACTCTGGAAACACCATATATTTT
TRBJ1-1	TRBV9	NA	few	CASSVVNPGRRDTEAFF	TGTGCCAGCAGCGTAGTCAACCCCGGACGGAGGGACACTGAAGCTTTCTTT
TRBJ1-2	TRBV9	NA	NA	CASSRPTQIRHGYTF	TGTGCCAGCAGCCGGCCAACCCAGATTCGACATGGCTACACCTTC
TRBJ2-2	TRBV3-1/TRBV3-2	NA	NA	CASSSRASGELFF	TGTGCCAGCAGCTCACGAGCATCCGGGGAGCTGTTTTTT
TRBJ1-1	TRBV11-3	NA	NA	CASSPPQPPEAFF	TGTGCCAGCAGCCCGCCCCAACCCCCAGAAGCTTTCTTT
TRBJ2-5	TRBV5-6	NA	NA	CASSRVRETQYF	TGTGCCAGCAGCAGGGTTCGGGAGACCCAGTACTTC
TRBJ2-6	TRBV23-1	NA	NA	CASGSTGAWANVLTF	TGCGCCAGCGGATCCACGGGGGCGTGGGCCAACGTCCTGACTTTC
TRBJ2-5	TRBV6-6	TRBD2	NA	CASSLLAGLYKETQYF	TGTGCCAGCAGCCTCCTAGCGGGATTGTATAAAGAGACCCAGTACTTC
TRBJ2-1	TRBV11-2	TRBD1	once	CASSPRTGVYNEQFF	TGTGCCAGCAGCCCCCGGACAGGGGTCTACAATGAGCAGTTCTTC
TRBJ2-1	TRBV9	TRBD2	NA	CASSVGLAYSDEQFF	TGTGCCAGCAGCGTTGGACTAGCTTATTCCGATGAGCAGTTCTTC
TRBJ2-3	TRBV7-9	TRBD1	NA	CASSLGPGQYTDTQYF	TGTGCCAGCAGCCTAGGCCCGGGACAGTACACAGATACGCAGTATTTT
TRBJ1-2	TRBV4-1	NA	NA	CASSQDRLARGYGYTF	TGCGCCAGCAGCCAAGACAGGCTTGCTCGGGGATATGGCTACACCTTC